Below are 4 T cell receptor beta chains sequenced from a single sample in a study of blood T cell repertoires in COVID-19. Sequencing was performed with immunoSEQ multiplex PCR; in TCRdb, only in-frame clones are kept and a portion is missing. The data show some 200,000 clones, around four fifths seen once. The source material was peripheral blood. The receptors come from a woman of 80 years or more with active or convalescent COVID-19.

CDR3 nucleotides: TGTGCCAGCAGCTCCCCCAGCGGAAACTCCTACGAGCAGTACTTC. Amino acids: CASSSPSGNSYEQYF. The chain has TRBV5-4 and TRBJ2-7; maybe TRBD2 (5 bases). CDR3 length equals 15 residues. Germline values: CDR1 SGHNT, CDR2 YYREEE (reference sequence). V lost 3 bases and J 0 bases, leaving 13 bases between the germline ends.

The gene calls are TRBV7-6 and TRBJ2-2, with D maybe TRBD2 (5 bases). CDR3 length: 17 residues. V was trimmed by 5 bases and J by 7 bases, leaving 23 bases between them. Germline V gene lookup returns CDR1 SGHVS and CDR2 FNYEAQ. CDR3 DNA: TGTGCCAGCAGCCCACCTAGTGAGAGGGTTCGGGGCGGGGAGCTGTTTTTT. Its translation is CASSPPSERVRGGELFF.

The rearrangement links TRBV9 to TRBJ2-7; D is unclear. The CDR3 runs to 14 residues. V lost 1 base, J lost 2 bases, and 10 bases lay in between. CDR1 is SGDLS and CDR2 is YYNGEE in the germline V gene. The CDR3 sequence: CASSVSSLPYEQYF. CDR3 DNA: TGTGCCAGCAGCGTAAGTAGCCTTCCCTACGAGCAGTACTTC.

On this clone: An end of the junction does not agree with germline; a read error may underlie this. The gene calls are TRBV4-2 and TRBJ1-5, with a weak D call TRBD1 (6 bases). The length of the CDR3 is 15 residues. Germline V gene lookup returns CDR1 LGHNA and CDR2 YNFKEQ. CDR3 residues: CVSSPYRVSNQPQHF. The CDR3 DNA is TGTGTCAGCAGCCCCTACAGGGTGAGCAATCAGCCCCAGCATTTT.